A single sample gave rise to the 18 T cell receptor beta chains below, sequenced in a study of CD8 T cells in ankylosing spondylitis. General study results and limits: What seemed typical of ankylosing spondylitis blood was a TCR beta motif built from about 8 highly homologous variants.

These receptors have no known antigen. MiXCR was run by TCRdb on the 5' RACE reads, yielding one entry per CDR3 protein. The sample has some 330,000 distinct CDR3 sequences; less than 9.5% are singletons. The sequencing sample was made of blood, either unsorted or a sorted T cell fraction (not recorded which). Receptor source: a male donor with ankylosing spondylitis.

At least ten counts were recorded for this clonotype. This sequence joins TRBV5-1 and TRBJ2-1, with D unresolved. Germline V gene lookup returns CDR1 SGHRS and CDR2 YFSETQ. V was trimmed by 2 bases and J by 6 bases, leaving 15 bases between them. The CDR3 has 15 amino acids. The DNA for the CDR3 is TGCGCCAGCAGCTTCTCAGGCCCCACTTCCAATGAGCAGTTCTTC. Translated, it gives CASSFSGPTSNEQFF.

At least ten counts were recorded for this clonotype. The V gene is TRBV5-1, the J gene TRBJ2-7, with TRBD1 matching 9 bases. CDR1 SGHRS and CDR2 YFSETQ come from the germline V gene. Trimming removed 0 bases from V and 6 bases from J; junction bases left unmatched: 4. CDR3 length equals 14 residues. This chain's CDR3 is CASSLGTGVTEQYF. The CDR3 DNA follows: TGCGCCAGCAGCTTGGGGACAGGGGTCACCGAGCAGTACTTC.

The rearrangement joins TRBV7-6 to TRBJ2-5; perhaps D is TRBD1 or TRBD2 (5 bases each). This CDR3 spans 15 amino acids. The V and J ends lost 1 base and 5 bases respectively, with 14 bases between them. Per germline, CDR1 SGHVS and CDR2 FNYEAQ. DNA for the CDR3: TGTGCCAGCAGCTTAGAGTCAGGGACCCCGGAGACCCAGTACTTC. This gives the protein CASSLESGTPETQYF.

In this sample, this clonotype turned up many times. V and J are TRBV7-2 and TRBJ1-6; D might be TRBD1 (5 bases). The CDR3 extends over 15 amino acids. Germline V gene sequence: CDR1 SGHTA, CDR2 FQGNSA. The germline V and J ends were trimmed by 2 bases and 10 bases, with 15 bases remaining between them. CDR3 protein: CASSLNVQGGSPLHF. The CDR3 DNA sequence: TGTGCCAGCAGCTTAAACGTCCAGGGAGGCTCACCCCTCCACTTT.

This clonotype was counted a few times. The chain has TRBV5-1 and TRBJ1-4; 7 bases align to TRBD1. The CDR3 totals 18 residues. Germline lookup yields CDR1 SGHRS and CDR2 YFSETQ. Trimming at V came to 0 bases and at J to 2 bases, leaving 10 bases not matched to a gene. The CDR3 DNA sequence: TGCGCCAGCAGCTTGGAGGGGGCAGTTACTATGACTAATGAAAAACTGTTTTTT. This encodes CASSLEGAVTMTNEKLFF.

This clonotype was recorded at least ten times. V is TRBV24-1 and J is TRBJ2-1, with 7 nucleotides matching TRBD1. From germline, CDR1 is KGHDR and CDR2 SFDVKD. The V and J ends lost 6 bases and 4 bases, in that order; junction bases with no gene match: 2. The CDR3 is 13 residues long. The CDR3 DNA reads TGTGCCACCAGTCGACAGGGTTACAATGAGCAGTTCTTC. It is translated as CATSRQGYNEQFF.

This clonotype was seen many times. The chain joins TRBV15 to TRBJ2-7; 13 bases fit TRBD2. The V segment lost 2 bases and the J segment 4 bases; nucleotides outside the gene matches: 5. The CDR3 is made up of 16 amino acids. In germline, CDR1 is LNHNV, CDR2 YYDKDF (reference sequence). Written as DNA, the CDR3 is TGTGCCACCAGCAGACCGGGGACTAGCGGGATGTACGAGCAGTACTTC. This encodes CATSRPGTSGMYEQYF.

The gene calls are TRBV4-1 and TRBJ2-5; TRBD2 might be the D (6 bases). The germline V and J ends were trimmed by 4 bases and 0 bases, with 15 bases remaining between them. Germline V gene data show CDR1 as MGHRA and CDR2 as YSYEKL. The CDR3 is 16 residues long. CDR3: CASSLSGLSYQETQYF. DNA of the CDR3: TGCGCCAGCAGCCTCTCGGGACTTTCGTACCAAGAGACCCAGTACTTC.

This clonotype occurred a few times. The V and J genes are TRBV5-1 and TRBJ2-7; 10 positions agree with TRBD2. CDR3 length: 15 residues. CDR1 and CDR2 from the germline V gene are SGHRS and YFSETQ. With 3 bases clipped from V and 1 base from J, the junction kept 4 bases outside the gene matches. The CDR3 loop is CASSSGTSVSYEQYF. In DNA form, the CDR3 reads TGCGCCAGCAGCTCCGGGACTAGCGTTTCCTACGAGCAGTACTTC.

The J gene is TRBJ1-1, the V gene TRBV2; possible D gene TRBD1, 5 bases. Trimming took 6 bases from V and 11 from J, leaving 22 bases between them. Germline CDR1 and CDR2: SNHLY and FYNNEI. The CDR3 totals 14 residues. CDR3 nucleotides: TGTGCCAGCAGGGGAGAGGATCCTGAGGAGGGGGCTTTCTTT. It translates to CASRGEDPEEGAFF.

This clonotype came up a few times. The chain uses TRBV5-6 and TRBJ2-1; possibly TRBD2 for D (6 bases). The CDR3 is 14 amino acids. Per the germline V gene, CDR1 is SGHDT and CDR2 is YYEEEE. The germline V and J ends were trimmed by 6 bases and 6 bases, with 16 bases remaining between them. The DNA for the CDR3 is TGTGCCAGCATCCCGGGACTGGAGCGCAATGAGCAGTTCTTC. Protein sequence: CASIPGLERNEQFF.

In its sample, this clonotype was seen a few times. The CDR3 DNA is TGTGCCAGCAGCTTATCAACAGGTCGAAGTGGCTACACCTTC. Protein sequence: CASSLSTGRSGYTF. This rearrangement joins TRBV7-8 to TRBJ1-2; D might be TRBD1 (5 bases). The CDR3 sequence is 14 residues long. The ends were cut back, 2 bases at V and 7 bases at J, with 14 bases in the middle. Per germline, CDR1 SGHVS and CDR2 FQNEAQ.

This clonotype was detected a few times. This sequence joins TRBV19 and TRBJ1-1, with D perhaps TRBD1 (5 bases). CDR1 is LNHDA, CDR2 SQIVND, per germline (reference sequence). The CDR3 spans 14 residues. V was shortened by 3 bases and J by 4 bases, with 12 bases between the two germline ends. The CDR3 reads CASSIPGSSTEAFF. The CDR3 coding sequence is TGTGCCAGTAGTATCCCAGGGTCGTCCACTGAAGCTTTCTTT.

This clonotype was seen only a few times. This rearrangement joins TRBV12-3 or TRBV12-4 to TRBJ2-5, with D possibly TRBD2 on 6 matching bases. CDR3 length equals 14 residues. Trimming removed 3 bases at V and 7 bases at J, with 15 bases between. This chain's CDR3 is CASSFRDLDVTQYF. The CDR3 nucleotides are TGTGCCAGCAGTTTTAGGGACTTGGACGTGACCCAGTACTTC.

A few counts support this clonotype. This rearrangement joins TRBV20-1 to TRBJ2-3, with TRBD2 matching 11 bases. Germline loops: CDR1 DFQATT, CDR2 SNEGSKA (reference sequence). CDR3 length equals 17 residues. Trimming cost V 4 bases and J 0 bases; bases outside gene matches: 9. In DNA form, the CDR3 reads TGCAGTGCTATAGGGACTAGCGGAACAACTAGCACAGATACGCAGTATTTT. Protein: CSAIGTSGTTSTDTQYF.

This clonotype was observed at least ten times. The chain is built from TRBV12-3 or TRBV12-4 and TRBJ1-6, with D perhaps TRBD1 (6 bases). This CDR3 comprises 15 residues. V shed 4 bases and J shed 6 bases, with 13 bases lying between them. The CDR3 coding sequence is TGTGCCAGCAGTTCCAGGGGCTCTGGTAATTCACCCCTCCACTTT. Its protein product is CASSSRGSGNSPLHF.

This sequence joins TRBV28 and TRBJ2-5; D perhaps matches TRBD2 (6 bases). Germline V CDR1 and CDR2: MDHEN, SYDVKM. Trimming cost V 5 bases and J 1 base, with 23 bases left between them. The CDR3 is 18 residues long. The CDR3 sequence is CASSLRLDWEGGQETQYF. CDR3 sequence (DNA): TGTGCCAGCAGTCTGAGACTAGATTGGGAAGGAGGCCAAGAGACCCAGTACTTC.

This chain uses TRBV4-3 with TRBJ2-3; D not certain. The germline V gene encodes CDR1 LGHNA and CDR2 YSLEER. The CDR3 contains 14 residues. V was pared by 0 bases and J by 3 bases, with 7 bases between. In nucleotides, the CDR3 is TGCGCCAGCAGCCAAGATAGGGCAACAGATACGCAGTATTTT. Translated, it gives CASSQDRATDTQYF.